This T cell receptor beta chain is from a study of blood T cell repertoires in COVID-19. In the study overall: Samples came from the United States, Italy and Spain, spanning acute and convalescent COVID-19. Sources were T cells, B-cell-depleted T cells, or PBMCs; the material itself was cDNA or gDNA.

The junction had 7 bases not matched to a gene; V was cut back by 4 bases and J by 3 bases. This CDR3 is built from 14 residues. Looked up from germline, CDR1 is SGHNT and CDR2 is YYREEE (reference sequence). The authors' processing: By means of reference gene primer amplification, nucleated cell counts were estimated. This table comes from immunoSEQ multiplex PCR, and its TCRdb copy is limited to in-frame clones, with some not included. The V and J calls and clone size were taken over from that table, and D and trimming were inferred from the DNA. The sample consists of about 99,000 clones, roughly 89% of them appearing once.

This chain joins TRBV5-4 and TRBJ2-7; 7 bases are a match to TRBD1. This TCR was recovered from a man between 65 and 85 years old with active or convalescent COVID-19. The specimen sequenced was peripheral blood. The CDR3 coding sequence is TGTGCCAGCAGCCGTTCGGGACAGTTCTACGAGCAGTACTTC. Translation gives CASSRSGQFYEQYF.